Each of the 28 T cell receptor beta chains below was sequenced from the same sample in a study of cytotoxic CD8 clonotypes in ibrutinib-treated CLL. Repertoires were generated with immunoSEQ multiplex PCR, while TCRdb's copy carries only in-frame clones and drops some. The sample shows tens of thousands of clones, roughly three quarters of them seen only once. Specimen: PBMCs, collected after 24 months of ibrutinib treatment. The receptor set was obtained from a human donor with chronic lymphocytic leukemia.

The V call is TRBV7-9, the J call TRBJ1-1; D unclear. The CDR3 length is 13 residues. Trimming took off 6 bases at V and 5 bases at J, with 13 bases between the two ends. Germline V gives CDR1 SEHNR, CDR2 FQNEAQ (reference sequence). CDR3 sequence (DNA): TGTGCCAGCAGAACACCGGCGGGGACTGAAGCTTTCTTT. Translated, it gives CASRTPAGTEAFF.

The CDR3 bases are TGTGCCAGCTCACCTCGGGACGGGCCTTCACCCCTCCACTTT. The encoded protein is CASSPRDGPSPLHF. This chain joins TRBV18 and TRBJ1-6; tentative D call: TRBD1 (5 bases). The germline V gene has CDR1 KGHSH and CDR2 LQKENI. This CDR3 region has 14 residues. The V gene lost 3 bases and the J gene lost 9 bases, with 12 bases spanning the gap. Together with reference TRBV18 and TRBJ1-6, the CDR3 gives the full variable domain: NAGVMQNPRHLVRRRGQEARLRCSPMKGHSHVYWYRQLPEEGLKFMVYLQKENIIDESGMPKERFSAEFPKEGPSILRIQQVVRGDSAAYFCASSPRDGPSPLHFGNGTRLTVT.

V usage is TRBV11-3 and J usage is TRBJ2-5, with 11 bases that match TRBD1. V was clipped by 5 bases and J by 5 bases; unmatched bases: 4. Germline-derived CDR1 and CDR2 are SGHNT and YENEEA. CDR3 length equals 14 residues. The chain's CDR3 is CASSLDRGQETQYF. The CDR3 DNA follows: TGTGCCAGCAGCCTGGACAGGGGGCAGGAGACCCAGTACTTC.

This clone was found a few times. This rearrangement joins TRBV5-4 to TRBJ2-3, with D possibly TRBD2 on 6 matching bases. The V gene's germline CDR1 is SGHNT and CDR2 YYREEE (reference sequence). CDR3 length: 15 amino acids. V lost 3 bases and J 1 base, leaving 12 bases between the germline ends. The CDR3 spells CASSWGGGGTDTQYF. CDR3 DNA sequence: TGTGCCAGCAGCTGGGGTGGCGGGGGCACAGATACGCAGTATTTT.

The CDR3 coding sequence is TGTGCCAGCACCACCGACCGGGACAGGGGGCTTGGCTACACCTTC. Amino acid sequence: CASTTDRDRGLGYTF. The V and J genes are TRBV2 and TRBJ1-2, with 12 bases identical to TRBD1. This CDR3 has 15 amino acids. Germline values: CDR1 SNHLY, CDR2 FYNNEI. V lost 7 bases, J lost 7 bases, and 10 bases stayed unmatched.

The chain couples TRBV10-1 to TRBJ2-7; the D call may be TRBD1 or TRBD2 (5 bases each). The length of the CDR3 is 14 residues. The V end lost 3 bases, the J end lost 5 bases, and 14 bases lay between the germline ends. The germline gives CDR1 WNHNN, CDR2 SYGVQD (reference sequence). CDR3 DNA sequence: TGCGCCAGCAGTGATCGGACATGGGGGAACGAGCAGTACTTC. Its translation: CASSDRTWGNEQYF.

CDR3 loop: CAIPRKTDRGLANTGELFF. For the CDR3, the DNA is TGTGCCATTCCGCGTAAAACCGACAGGGGGCTGGCGAACACCGGGGAGCTGTTTTTT. V usage is TRBV10-3 and J usage is TRBJ2-2, with 10 bases identical to TRBD1. V gave up 9 bases and J gave up 0 bases; unmatched junction bases: 16. The germline gives CDR1 ENHRY, CDR2 SYGVKD. This CDR3 region has 19 residues.

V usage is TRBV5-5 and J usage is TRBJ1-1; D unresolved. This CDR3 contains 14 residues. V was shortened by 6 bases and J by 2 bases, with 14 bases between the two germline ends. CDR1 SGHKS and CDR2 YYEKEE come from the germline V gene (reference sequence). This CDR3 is CASTFRRRNTEAFF. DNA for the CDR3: TGTGCCAGCACCTTTCGACGGAGAAACACTGAAGCTTTCTTT.

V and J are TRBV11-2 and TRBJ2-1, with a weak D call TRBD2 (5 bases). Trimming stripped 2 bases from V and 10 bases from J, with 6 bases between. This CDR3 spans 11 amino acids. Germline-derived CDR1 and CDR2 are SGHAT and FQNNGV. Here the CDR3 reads CASSLTGEQFF. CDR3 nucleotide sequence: TGTGCCAGCAGCTTAACGGGGGAGCAGTTCTTC.

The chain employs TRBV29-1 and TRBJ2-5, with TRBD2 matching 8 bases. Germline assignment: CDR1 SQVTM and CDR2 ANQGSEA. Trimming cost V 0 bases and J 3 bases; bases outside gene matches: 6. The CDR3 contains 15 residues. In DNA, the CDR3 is TGCAGCGTTGAAGATAAGGGCGGGGGGAAAGAGACCCAGTACTTC. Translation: CSVEDKGGGKETQYF.

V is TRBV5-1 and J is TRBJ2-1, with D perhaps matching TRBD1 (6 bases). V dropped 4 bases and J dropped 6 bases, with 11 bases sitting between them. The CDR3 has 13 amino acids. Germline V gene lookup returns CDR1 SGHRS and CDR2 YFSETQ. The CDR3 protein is CASSPRDTNEQFF. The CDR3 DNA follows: TGCGCCAGCAGCCCCCGGGACACCAATGAGCAGTTCTTC.

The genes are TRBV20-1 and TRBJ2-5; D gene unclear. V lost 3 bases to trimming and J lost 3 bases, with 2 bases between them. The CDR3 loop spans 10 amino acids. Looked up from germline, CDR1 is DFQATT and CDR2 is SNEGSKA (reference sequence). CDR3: CSASKETQYF. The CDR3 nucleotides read TGCAGTGCTAGTAAAGAGACCCAGTACTTC.

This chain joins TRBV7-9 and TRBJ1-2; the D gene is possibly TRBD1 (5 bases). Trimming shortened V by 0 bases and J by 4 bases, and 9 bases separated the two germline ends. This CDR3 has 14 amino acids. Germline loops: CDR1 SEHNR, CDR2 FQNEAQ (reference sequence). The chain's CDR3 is CASSLARGSYGYTF. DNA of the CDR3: TGTGCCAGCAGCTTAGCTCGGGGGAGCTATGGCTACACCTTC.

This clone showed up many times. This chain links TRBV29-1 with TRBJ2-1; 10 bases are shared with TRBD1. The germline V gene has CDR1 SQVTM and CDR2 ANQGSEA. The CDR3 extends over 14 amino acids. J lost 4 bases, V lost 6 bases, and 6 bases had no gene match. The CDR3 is CSVTTGQGYNEQFF. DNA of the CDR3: TGCAGCGTGACTACGGGACAGGGGTACAATGAGCAGTTCTTC.

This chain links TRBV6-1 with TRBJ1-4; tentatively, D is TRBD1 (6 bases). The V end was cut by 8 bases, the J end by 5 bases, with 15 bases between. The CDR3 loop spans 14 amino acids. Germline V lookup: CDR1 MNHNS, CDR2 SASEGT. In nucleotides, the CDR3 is TGTGCCAGCTGGGGGGCGCGTAGGAATGAAAAACTGTTTTTT. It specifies CASWGARRNEKLFF.

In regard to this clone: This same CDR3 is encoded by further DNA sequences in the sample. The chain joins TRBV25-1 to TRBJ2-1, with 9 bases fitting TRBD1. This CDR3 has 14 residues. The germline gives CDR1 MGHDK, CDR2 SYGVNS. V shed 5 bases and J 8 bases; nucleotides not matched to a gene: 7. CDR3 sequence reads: CASSPGQGFDEQFF. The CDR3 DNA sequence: TGTGCCAGCAGTCCGGGACAGGGTTTCGATGAGCAGTTCTTC.

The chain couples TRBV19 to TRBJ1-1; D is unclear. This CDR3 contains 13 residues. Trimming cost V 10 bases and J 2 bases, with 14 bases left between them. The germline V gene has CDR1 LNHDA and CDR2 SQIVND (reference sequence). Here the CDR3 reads CATKGQFNTEAFF. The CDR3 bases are TGTGCCACCAAAGGGCAGTTCAACACTGAAGCTTTCTTT. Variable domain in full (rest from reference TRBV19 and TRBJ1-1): DGGITQSPKYLFRKEGQNVTLSCEQNLNHDAMYWYRQDPGQGLRLIYYSQIVNDFQKGDIAEGYSVSREKKESFPLTVTSAQKNPTAFYLCATKGQFNTEAFFGQGTRLTVV.

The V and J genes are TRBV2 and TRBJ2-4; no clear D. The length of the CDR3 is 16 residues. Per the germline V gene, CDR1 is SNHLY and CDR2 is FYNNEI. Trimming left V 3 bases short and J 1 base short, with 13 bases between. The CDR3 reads CASSDQDRTAKNIQYF. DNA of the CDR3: TGTGCCAGCAGTGACCAGGATCGTACGGCCAAAAACATTCAGTACTTC. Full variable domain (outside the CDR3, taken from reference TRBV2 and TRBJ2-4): EPEVTQTPSHQVTQMGQEVILRCVPISNHLYFYWYRQILGQKVEFLVSFYNNEISEKSEIFDDQFSVERPDGSNFTLKIRSTKLEDSAMYFCASSDQDRTAKNIQYFGAGTRLSVL.

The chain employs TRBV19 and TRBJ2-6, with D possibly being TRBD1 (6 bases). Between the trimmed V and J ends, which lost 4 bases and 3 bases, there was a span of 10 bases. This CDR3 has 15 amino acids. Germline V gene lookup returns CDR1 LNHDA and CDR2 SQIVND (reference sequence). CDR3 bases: TGTGCCAGTAGTACAGGGGTATATGGGGCCAACGTCCTGACTTTC. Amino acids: CASSTGVYGANVLTF.

The CDR3 DNA follows: TGTGCTAGTGGGGGCTGGGGACGGACTGAAGCTTTCTTT. Encoded protein: CASGGWGRTEAFF. The chain uses TRBV12-5 and TRBJ1-1, with D maybe TRBD1 (5 bases). Between the trimmed V and J ends, which lost 6 bases and 5 bases, there was a span of 13 bases. This CDR3 comprises 13 residues. Germline V lookup: CDR1 LGHNT, CDR2 FRNRAP.

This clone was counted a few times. CDR3 sequence: CASSQEGKLGNTIYF. CDR3 coding DNA: TGTGCCAGCAGCCAAGAAGGAAAACTGGGAAACACCATATATTTT. This chain connects TRBV5-4 to TRBJ1-3, with D uncertain. The CDR3 has 15 residues. Trimming stripped 4 bases from V and 4 bases from J, with 15 bases between. CDR1 and CDR2 (germline): SGHNT, YYREEE (reference sequence).

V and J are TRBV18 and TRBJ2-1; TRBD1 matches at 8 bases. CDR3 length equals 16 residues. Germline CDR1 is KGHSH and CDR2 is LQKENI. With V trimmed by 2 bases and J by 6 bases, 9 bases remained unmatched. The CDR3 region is CASSPFGQTGVNEQFF. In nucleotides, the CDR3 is TGTGCCAGCTCACCATTCGGCCAGACAGGGGTCAATGAGCAGTTCTTC. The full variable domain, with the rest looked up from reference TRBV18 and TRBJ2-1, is NAGVMQNPRHLVRRRGQEARLRCSPMKGHSHVYWYRQLPEEGLKFMVYLQKENIIDESGMPKERFSAEFPKEGPSILRIQQVVRGDSAAYFCASSPFGQTGVNEQFFGPGTRLTVL.

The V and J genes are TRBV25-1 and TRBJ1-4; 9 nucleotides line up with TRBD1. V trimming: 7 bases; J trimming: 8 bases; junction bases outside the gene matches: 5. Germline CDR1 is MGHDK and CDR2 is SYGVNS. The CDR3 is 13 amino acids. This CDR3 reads CASTGQGQEKLFF. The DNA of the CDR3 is TGTGCCAGCACTGGACAGGGGCAAGAAAAACTGTTTTTT.

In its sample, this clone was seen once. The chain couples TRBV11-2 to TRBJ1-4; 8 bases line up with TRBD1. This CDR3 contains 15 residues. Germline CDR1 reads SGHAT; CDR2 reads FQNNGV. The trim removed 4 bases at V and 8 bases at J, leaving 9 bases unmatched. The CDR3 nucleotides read TGTGCCAGCAGCTCAGGACAGGGAATGAGGGAAAAACTGTTTTTT. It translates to CASSSGQGMREKLFF.

The CDR3 sequence is CASSRDRDQGYTF. The CDR3 DNA sequence: TGTGCCAGCAGTCGCGACAGGGATCAGGGCTACACCTTC. The chain is built from TRBV27 and TRBJ1-2; 7 bases line up with TRBD1. CDR1 and CDR2 from the germline V gene are MNHEY and SMNVEV (reference sequence). The CDR3 contains 13 residues. Losses at the gene ends were 5 bases for V and 8 bases for J; bases not matched to a gene: 8.

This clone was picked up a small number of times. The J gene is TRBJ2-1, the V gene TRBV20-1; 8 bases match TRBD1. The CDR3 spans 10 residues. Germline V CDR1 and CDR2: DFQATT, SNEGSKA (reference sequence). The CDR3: CRTGDNEQFF. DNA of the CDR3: TGCAGGACAGGGGATAATGAGCAGTTCTTC.

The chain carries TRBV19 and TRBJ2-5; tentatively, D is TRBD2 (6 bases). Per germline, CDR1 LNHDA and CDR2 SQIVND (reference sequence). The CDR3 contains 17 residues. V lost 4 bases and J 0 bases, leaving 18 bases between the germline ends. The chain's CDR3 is CASSTPVGRANQETQYF. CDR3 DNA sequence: TGTGCCAGTAGTACCCCGGTCGGGAGAGCCAACCAAGAGACCCAGTACTTC.

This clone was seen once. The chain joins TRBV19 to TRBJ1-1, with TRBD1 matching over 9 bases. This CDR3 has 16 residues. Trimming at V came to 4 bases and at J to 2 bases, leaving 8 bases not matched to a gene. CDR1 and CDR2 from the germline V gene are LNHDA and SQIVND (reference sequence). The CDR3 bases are TGTGCCAGTAGTACTCGGACAGGGGTCGGAAACACTGAAGCTTTCTTT. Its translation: CASSTRTGVGNTEAFF.